Presented here are 31 T cell receptor beta chains from one specimen sequenced in a study of T cell repertoires in aging, cancer and after chemotherapy (dated by TCRdb to between 2019 and 2020). Instrument used: Illumina MiSeq. Rearranged TRB sequences spanning V, D and J segments were amplified in a multiplex touch-down PCR with a mixed TRB-A/B primer pool. TCRdb ran its own pipeline on the public reads, namely fastp trimming at Q25 and MiXCR clone calling, and kept in-frame beta chains. Rows are unified per CDR3 protein, each entry keeping the most common DNA and genes. The sample has some 1,700 distinct CDR3 sequences on record, under 35% of them singletons. In total, the top ten clones hold around 10% of the sample. TCR beta rearrangements were amplified from genomic DNA isolated from peripheral blood, not from sorted cells or RNA. Material: blood. The source is a human donor with a blood cancer.

This sequence joins TRBV6-4 and TRBJ2-7; TRBD1 or TRBD2 may be the D gene (5 bases each). CDR1 MRHNA and CDR2 SNTAGT come from the germline V gene. V lost 3 bases, J lost 4 bases, and 19 bases lay in between. The CDR3 length is 16 residues. CDR3 coding DNA: TGTGCCAGCAGTGAACTGTATGGGACCCACCCGTACGAGCAGTACTTC. As protein: CASSELYGTHPYEQYF.

This clonotype was counted a few times. This rearrangement joins TRBV18 to TRBJ2-7; 7 bases are a match to TRBD2. Germline CDR1 is KGHSH and CDR2 is LQKENI. The CDR3 consists of 16 residues. V shed 0 bases, J shed 1 base, and the junction held 6 bases outside the gene matches. For the CDR3, the DNA is TGTGCCAGCTCACCACCAGCGGGGTCGGGATCCTACGAGCAGTACTTC. Translated, it gives CASSPPAGSGSYEQYF.

This chain connects TRBV6-2 or TRBV6-3 to TRBJ2-2, with no clear D. Germline V gene data show CDR1 as MNHEY and CDR2 as SVGEGT. V was trimmed by 6 bases and J by 1 base, leaving 9 bases between them. This CDR3 contains 14 residues. The CDR3 spells CASSSIGNTGELFF. In nucleotides, the CDR3 is TGTGCCAGCAGCTCTATTGGGAACACCGGGGAGCTGTTTTTT.

V gene TRBV6-5 combines with J gene TRBJ1-2; TRBD1 aligns across 7 bases. Unmatched junction bases numbered 7, after V lost 5 bases and J lost 1 base. Germline values: CDR1 MNHEY, CDR2 SVGAGI. The CDR3 sequence is 15 residues long. The CDR3 protein is CASSEFDRDNYGYTF. In nucleotides, the CDR3 is TGTGCCAGCAGTGAATTTGACAGGGATAACTATGGCTACACCTTC.

The V and J genes are TRBV7-2 and TRBJ1-2; 7 bases fit TRBD1. Trimming removed 5 bases from V and 2 bases from J; junction bases left unmatched: 5. Germline V CDR1 and CDR2: SGHTA, FQGNSA. This CDR3 has 14 residues. CDR3 amino acids: CASSRGQENYGYTF. As DNA, the CDR3 is TGTGCCAGCAGCCGCGGACAGGAAAACTATGGCTACACCTTC.

The chain combines TRBV6-5 with TRBJ2-2; tentatively, D is TRBD2 (7 bases). V lost 6 bases, J lost 5 bases, and 13 bases lay in between. Germline loops: CDR1 MNHEY, CDR2 SVGAGI. The CDR3 runs to 14 residues. The CDR3 DNA reads as TGTGCCAGCAGGGGGGGGGCTCGGACCGGGGAGCTGTTTTTT. Its protein product is CASRGGARTGELFF.

The genes are TRBV5-1 and TRBJ1-1; weak D call: TRBD1 (6 bases). Between the trimmed V and J ends, which lost 3 bases and 3 bases, there was a span of 12 bases. Germline CDR1 is SGHRS and CDR2 is YFSETQ. CDR3 length equals 14 residues. The CDR3 coding sequence is TGCGCCAGCAGCTCCATGGGACAAGACACTGAAGCTTTCTTT. It encodes CASSSMGQDTEAFF. The whole variable domain, filled in from reference TRBV5-1 and TRBJ1-1, reads KAGVTQTPRYLIKTRGQQVTLSCSPISGHRSVSWYQQTPGQGLQFLFEYFSETQRNKGNFPGRFSGRQFSNSRSEMNVSTLELGDSALYLCASSSMGQDTEAFFGQGTRLTVV.

The chain carries TRBV5-6 and TRBJ1-5, with 10 nucleotides matching TRBD1. Trimming cost V 2 bases and J 5 bases; bases outside gene matches: 4. The CDR3 consists of 15 residues. The germline gives CDR1 SGHDT, CDR2 YYEEEE. The CDR3 DNA sequence: TGTGCCAGCAGCTTCGGACAGGGGGGCTATCAGCCCCAGCATTTT. This codes for CASSFGQGGYQPQHF. Full variable domain (outside the CDR3, taken from reference TRBV5-6 and TRBJ1-5): DAGVTQSPTHLIKTRGQQVTLRCSPKSGHDTVSWYQQALGQGPQFIFQYYEEEERQRGNFPDRFSGHQFPNYSSELNVNALLLGDSALYLCASSFGQGGYQPQHFGDGTRLSIL.

This chain uses TRBV27 with TRBJ2-1; TRBD2 agrees at 8 bases. J was trimmed by 4 bases and V by 6 bases; bases with no gene match: 14. This CDR3 is built from 17 residues. Germline loops: CDR1 MNHEY, CDR2 SMNVEV (reference sequence). CDR3 loop: CASSPTRYTSGYNEQFF. In DNA, the CDR3 is TGTGCCAGCAGCCCAACGCGCTACACTAGCGGATACAATGAGCAGTTCTTC.

This clonotype is deemed large. V and J are TRBV24-1 and TRBJ2-1, with D possibly matching TRBD1 (5 bases). The V gene lost 3 bases and the J gene lost 7 bases, with 9 bases spanning the gap. Germline CDR1 reads KGHDR; CDR2 reads SFDVKD. CDR3 length equals 13 residues. The CDR3 region has the DNA TGTGCCACCAGTGATCCACAGGTGAATGAGCAGTTCTTC. This gives the protein CATSDPQVNEQFF.

This clonotype is judged large. The CDR3 sequence: CASSLYGQGSTDTQYF. The CDR3 DNA reads as TGTGCCAGCAGCTTGTACGGACAGGGAAGCACAGATACGCAGTATTTT. This chain links TRBV5-4 with TRBJ2-3, with 8 bases fitting TRBD1. Germline assignment: CDR1 SGHNT and CDR2 YYREEE (reference sequence). The CDR3 spans 16 residues. Trimming took 1 base from V and 0 from J; bases not matched to a gene: 4.

This clonotype showed up just a few times. The V and J genes are TRBV19 and TRBJ1-5; 7 nucleotides align to TRBD1. Germline V lookup: CDR1 LNHDA, CDR2 SQIVND (reference sequence). J gave up 3 bases and V 4 bases, and 9 bases lay outside the gene matches. The CDR3 has 16 residues. For the CDR3, the DNA is TGTGCCAGTAGTACTAGGACAGGAATGTTCAATCAGCCCCAGCATTTT. This gives the protein CASSTRTGMFNQPQHF.

For this clonotype: This may be a read error: a much more frequent sequence differs by one nucleotide. The V and J genes are TRBV19 and TRBJ1-2; 7 bases align to TRBD1. Germline CDR1 is LNHDA and CDR2 is SQIVND (reference sequence). This CDR3 is 12 amino acids long. CDR3 DNA sequence: TGTGCCAGCAACCGGGACAGCTATGGCTACAACTTC. Its protein is CASNRDSYGYNF.

There are a few counts of this clonotype. The J gene is TRBJ1-5, the V gene TRBV30, with TRBD1 as a possible D gene (5 bases). The CDR3 has 16 amino acids. V lost 2 bases and J 7 bases, leaving 21 bases between the germline ends. CDR1 and CDR2 from the germline V gene are GTSNPN and SVGIG (reference sequence). The CDR3 DNA reads TGTGCCTGGAGTCGTACCGGGGGGGAAAGGGGACAGCCCCAGCATTTT. Protein: CAWSRTGGERGQPQHF.

This chain connects TRBV7-9 to TRBJ2-4; no definite D call. Germline CDR1 is SEHNR and CDR2 is FQNEAQ (reference sequence). Trimming left V 2 bases short and J 0 bases short, with 8 bases between. The CDR3 extends over 15 amino acids. The CDR3 coding sequence is TGTGCCAGCAGCTTACCCTTACTAGCCAAAAACATTCAGTACTTC. Translation: CASSLPLLAKNIQYF.

The chain employs TRBV24-1 and TRBJ1-4; D may be TRBD1 (5 bases). V lost 3 bases, J lost 7 bases, and 20 bases lay in between. This CDR3 spans 17 amino acids. The germline V gene has CDR1 KGHDR and CDR2 SFDVKD. CDR3 amino acids: CATSDPGLAGGSEKLFF. For the CDR3, the DNA is TGTGCCACCAGTGATCCCGGACTAGCGGGGGGGAGTGAAAAACTGTTTTTT.

By proportion, this clonotype is large. The chain joins TRBV29-1 to TRBJ2-7; TRBD1 or TRBD2 may be the D gene (5 bases each). CDR3 length: 13 amino acids. Germline loops: CDR1 SQVTM, CDR2 ANQGSEA. The ends were cut back, 4 bases at V and 3 bases at J, with 13 bases in the middle. The CDR3 nucleotides read TGCAGCGTTGTAGGGGACGGCCACTACGAGCAGTACTTC. Translated, it gives CSVVGDGHYEQYF.

Remarks on this clonotype: Its ends do not fully match the called genes, so a read error is possible. The V call is TRBV7-3, the J call TRBJ1-1, with D possibly TRBD1 on 6 matching bases. From germline, CDR1 is SGHTA and CDR2 FQGTGA. The CDR3 length is 15 residues. Here the CDR3 reads CDSSLTSWAGAEAFF. Here the CDR3 DNA reads TGTGACAGCAGCTTAACGTCCTGGGCAGGGGCTGAAGCTTTCTTT.

This clonotype was observed a few times. This chain uses TRBV6-6 with TRBJ1-5; 8 positions match TRBD1. Germline V gene lookup returns CDR1 MNHNY and CDR2 SVGAGI (reference sequence). This CDR3 is built from 15 residues. Germline trimming cut 10 bases from V and 6 bases from J; bases unmatched to any gene: 14. CDR3 in amino acids: CATGIAGGLGQPQHF. For the CDR3, the DNA is TGTGCCACAGGTATTGCAGGGGGCCTTGGTCAGCCCCAGCATTTT.

The rearrangement uses TRBV5-6 and TRBJ1-1, with 7 bases aligning to TRBD1. Germline-derived CDR1 and CDR2 are SGHDT and YYEEEE. V trimming: 4 bases; J trimming: 8 bases; junction bases outside the gene matches: 17. This CDR3 has 16 residues. CDR3: CASSPVTGTVQPEAFF. The DNA of the CDR3 is TGTGCCAGCAGCCCCGTGACGGGGACAGTACAACCCGAAGCTTTCTTT.

V gene TRBV5-1 combines with J gene TRBJ1-2; 7 bases fit TRBD1. This CDR3 contains 18 residues. Germline V lookup: CDR1 SGHRS, CDR2 YFSETQ. Trimming cost V 1 base and J 6 bases; bases outside gene matches: 18. CDR3 loop: CASSLPITMKTGKDGYTF. The CDR3, as DNA: TGCGCCAGCAGCTTGCCAATTACGATGAAGACAGGGAAGGATGGCTACACCTTC. Looking up the rest from reference TRBV5-1 and TRBJ1-2 gives the full variable domain: KAGVTQTPRYLIKTRGQQVTLSCSPISGHRSVSWYQQTPGQGLQFLFEYFSETQRNKGNFPGRFSGRQFSNSRSEMNVSTLELGDSALYLCASSLPITMKTGKDGYTFGSGTRLTVV.

In its sample, this clonotype ranks as medium-sized. J is TRBJ1-5 and V is TRBV6-5, with 10 bases lining up with TRBD1. Trimming took 5 bases from V and 0 from J; bases not matched to a gene: 7. The germline V gene encodes CDR1 MNHEY and CDR2 SVGAGI. The CDR3 consists of 17 residues. DNA of the CDR3: TGTGCCAGCAGTGTAGACAGGGGGCGGGATAGCAATCAGCCCCAGCATTTT. It specifies CASSVDRGRDSNQPQHF.

This clonotype is termed large. The chain links TRBV27 to TRBJ2-3, with D perhaps matching TRBD1 or TRBD2 (5 bases each). CDR3 size: 16 residues. The germline V and J ends were trimmed by 5 bases and 3 bases, with 18 bases remaining between them. Germline-derived CDR1 and CDR2 are MNHEY and SMNVEV (reference sequence). As DNA, the CDR3 is TGTGCCAGCAGTCCTATGTGGGACCGACCGACAGATACGCAGTATTTT. It translates to CASSPMWDRPTDTQYF.

The gene calls are TRBV20-1 and TRBJ1-6, with 7 bases fitting TRBD1. The CDR3 totals 15 residues. The junction had 5 bases not matched to a gene; V was cut back by 4 bases and J by 2 bases. CDR1 is DFQATT and CDR2 is SNEGSKA in the germline V gene (reference sequence). The CDR3 loop is CSAIQGMTYNSPLHF. CDR3 in DNA: TGCAGTGCTATACAGGGGATGACCTATAATTCACCCCTCCACTTT.

The sample holds a few counts of this clonotype. The rearrangement joins TRBV19 to TRBJ2-4; D is possibly TRBD2 (5 bases). From germline, CDR1 is LNHDA and CDR2 SQIVND (reference sequence). The V end lost 5 bases, the J end lost 3 bases, and 23 bases lay between the germline ends. The CDR3 consists of 18 residues. CDR3 nucleotide sequence: TGTGCCAGTAGTCCGTACCCCCTCCCGGGGAAGGTCAAAAACATTCAGTACTTC. Its translation is CASSPYPLPGKVKNIQYF.

The chain joins TRBV19 to TRBJ2-7, with 7 positions matching TRBD1. Germline loops: CDR1 LNHDA, CDR2 SQIVND (reference sequence). Germline trimming cut 1 base from V and 2 bases from J; bases unmatched to any gene: 5. The CDR3 has 15 residues. The CDR3 DNA is TGTGCCAGTAGTATAGTAGGGGGCCATACCTACGAGCAGTACTTC. Protein: CASSIVGGHTYEQYF.

The chain joins TRBV5-1 to TRBJ1-1; 7 nucleotides agree with TRBD1. The length of the CDR3 is 15 residues. With 4 bases clipped from V and 1 base from J, the junction kept 7 bases outside the gene matches. Germline V gives CDR1 SGHRS, CDR2 YFSETQ. This CDR3 reads CASSLGGTENTEAFF. The CDR3 DNA sequence: TGCGCCAGCAGCCTCGGAGGGACAGAGAACACTGAAGCTTTCTTT.

J is TRBJ2-2 and V is TRBV27; D possibly corresponds to TRBD1 (6 bases). This CDR3 has 16 amino acids. Germline CDR1 reads MNHEY; CDR2 reads SMNVEV (reference sequence). V dropped 5 bases and J dropped 5 bases, with 18 bases sitting between them. The CDR3 spells CASSPTGPHGTGELFF. In nucleotides, the CDR3 is TGTGCCAGCAGTCCAACAGGGCCCCACGGAACCGGGGAGCTGTTTTTT.

In its sample, this clonotype was seen a few times. At one end, the junction sequence differs from germline, possibly due to a read error. The J gene is TRBJ2-7, the V gene TRBV12-3 or TRBV12-4; 10 nucleotides match TRBD2. This CDR3 is 12 amino acids long. Here the CDR3 reads CASRPSGGGHTF. CDR3 DNA: TGTGCCAGCAGGCCTAGCGGGGGCGGCCACACGTTC.

Worth noting for this clonotype: One end of the junction is discordant with germline, which a read error may explain. This chain links TRBV20-1 with TRBJ2-5; D remains unclear. Germline V gives CDR1 DFQATT, CDR2 SNEGSKA (reference sequence). The CDR3 runs 13 residues. Here the CDR3 reads CSARGQIQETQYF. DNA for the CDR3: TGCAGTGCCAGAGGTCAGATCCAAGAGACCCAGTACTTC.

By share, this clonotype ranks as large. The chain combines TRBV29-1 with TRBJ2-5; D gene unclear. V lost 0 bases and J 1 base, leaving 9 bases between the germline ends. The CDR3 totals 14 residues. Germline CDR1 and CDR2: SQVTM and ANQGSEA. The CDR3 DNA is TGCAGCGTTGAAGACCGACGGACCCAAGAGACCCAGTACTTC. Its translation: CSVEDRRTQETQYF.